The 9 T cell receptor beta chains below all came from one sample that was sequenced in a study of T cell responses to AZD1222 COVID-19 vaccine (dated by TCRdb to the early 2020s). To prepare the library, the immunoSEQ multiplex PCR assay was applied. The table comes from immuneACCESS by way of TCRdb, which keeps in-frame sequences with V and J called. Part of the clones is missing from these tables; in studies checked, under half for an unresolved V gene and the rest for unknown reasons. Recorded for this sample are about 19,000 clones; 81% of them occurred a single time. The ten largest clones represent 21% of the sample. The label giving this sample's time point can be read as: about 28 days (+/-7) after the second vaccine dose. Specimen: peripheral blood, collected 28 days after the second AZD1222 dose. The receptor set was obtained from an adult who received the AZD1222 COVID-19 vaccine.

The chain combines TRBV29-1 with TRBJ1-1; D is uncertain. Germline CDR1 and CDR2: SQVTM and ANQGSEA. Deletions cut 8 bases from V and 3 bases from J, with 10 bases between. The CDR3 is 11 amino acids. This chain's CDR3 is CSPRADTEAFF. CDR3 nucleotides: TGCAGCCCCCGAGCTGACACTGAAGCTTTCTTT.

The CDR3 coding sequence is TGTGCCACCAGCAGAGATGTACAAGATACGCAGTATTTT. Residues: CATSRDVQDTQYF. The rearrangement uses TRBV15 and TRBJ2-3, with unresolved D. CDR1 is LNHNV, CDR2 YYDKDF, per germline (reference sequence). V was shortened by 0 bases and J by 5 bases, with 6 bases between the two germline ends. The CDR3 sequence is 13 residues long. The full variable domain, completed using reference TRBV15 and TRBJ2-3, is DAMVIQNPRYQVTQFGKPVTLSCSQTLNHNVMYWYQQKSSQAPKLLFHYYDKDFNNEADTPDNFQSRRPNTSFCFLDIRSPGLGDTAMYLCATSRDVQDTQYFGPGTRLTVL.

This clone has just one count. This chain uses TRBV7-2 with TRBJ1-3, with D unclear. In germline, CDR1 is SGHTA, CDR2 FQGNSA. Trimming removed 7 bases from V and 2 bases from J, with 15 bases in between. This CDR3 comprises 15 residues. In nucleotides, the CDR3 is TGTGCCAGCACCCCGGGTCCTACACCTGGAAACACCATATATTTT. Protein product: CASTPGPTPGNTIYF.

The chain recombines TRBV18 with TRBJ1-6; D is possibly TRBD1 (5 bases). V dropped 2 bases and J dropped 7 bases, with 15 bases sitting between them. In germline, CDR1 is KGHSH, CDR2 LQKENI. The CDR3 contains 16 residues. The CDR3 reads CASSPFPGAANSPLHF. The CDR3 nucleotides read TGTGCCAGCTCACCATTCCCCGGGGCAGCCAATTCACCCCTCCACTTT.

The genes are TRBV30 and TRBJ1-3; D ambiguous. In germline, CDR1 is GTSNPN, CDR2 SVGIG (reference sequence). Trimming cost V 3 bases and J 4 bases, with 10 bases left between them. This CDR3 spans 13 amino acids. The DNA of the CDR3 is TGTGCCTGGAGACCTCTTGGAGGAAACACCATATATTTT. As protein: CAWRPLGGNTIYF.

In this sample, this clone turned up a few times. The chain employs TRBV27 and TRBJ2-7, with D maybe TRBD2 (6 bases). Trimming pared 7 bases from V and 1 base from J, leaving 14 bases between. From germline, CDR1 is MNHEY and CDR2 SMNVEV (reference sequence). The length of the CDR3 is 14 residues. CDR3 sequence reads: CASIGGLGSYEQYF. DNA for the CDR3: TGTGCCAGCATCGGAGGGCTTGGGTCCTACGAGCAGTACTTC.

The chain is built from TRBV5-1 and TRBJ1-1; perhaps TRBD1 as D (6 bases). Trimming cost V 4 bases and J 1 base, with 8 bases left between them. The germline CDR1 and CDR2 sequences are SGHRS and YFSETQ. The CDR3 totals 13 residues. CDR3 DNA sequence: TGCGCCAGCAGCGTACAGGGGAACACTGAAGCTTTCTTT. This encodes CASSVQGNTEAFF.

This clone was detected only once. The V call is TRBV27, the J call TRBJ2-5; no clear D gene. This CDR3 has 13 amino acids. Trimming cost V 4 bases and J 5 bases, with 11 bases left between them. Germline V gene sequence: CDR1 MNHEY, CDR2 SMNVEV (reference sequence). As DNA, the CDR3 is TGTGCCAGCAGTTCTCGAACCCTGGAGACCCAGTACTTC. Translating it yields CASSSRTLETQYF.

This chain uses TRBV7-2 with TRBJ1-2, with D possibly being TRBD1 (5 bases). Germline CDR1 reads SGHTA; CDR2 reads FQGNSA. V lost 5 bases and J 4 bases, leaving 14 bases between the germline ends. The CDR3 totals 14 residues. CDR3 in DNA: TGTGCCAGCAGCCTAAACGCCGGGGGCTATGGCTACACCTTC. Amino acid sequence: CASSLNAGGYGYTF. The variable domain in full, with the rest retrieved from reference TRBV7-2 and TRBJ1-2, is GAGVSQSPSNKVTEKGKDVELRCDPISGHTALYWYRQSLGQGLEFLIYFQGNSAPDKSGLPSDRFSAERTGGSVSTLTIQRTQQEDSAVYLCASSLNAGGYGYTFGSGTRLTVV.